This T cell receptor (beta chain) emerged from a study of T cell responses to AZD1222 COVID-19 vaccine. The CDR3 has 17 residues. Trimming pared 0 bases from V and 1 base from J, leaving 18 bases between. Per germline, CDR1 GTSNPN and CDR2 SVGIG (reference sequence). Clones were sequenced by immunoSEQ multiplex PCR, and TCRdb holds only the in-frame ones, with some missing. Found here are 150,000 to 170,000 clones, about 92% of them singletons; the top ten hold 15% to 20%. This clone has a single count. The source of this sequence is an adult in good health. The chain carries TRBV30 and TRBJ1-1; maybe TRBD1 (6 bases). Here the sequenced sample was peripheral blood, taken on day 0 of AZD1222 vaccination. Written as DNA, the CDR3 is TGTGCCTGGAGTGTATCCCAGAGACAGGACCGGAACACTGAAGCTTTCTTT. As protein: CAWSVSQRQDRNTEAFF. Complete variable domain (other parts from reference TRBV30 and TRBJ1-1): SQTIHQWPATLVQPVGSPLSLECTVEGTSNPNLYWYRQAAGRGLQLLFYSVGIGQISSEVPQNLSASRPQDRQFILSSKKLLLSDSGFYLCAWSVSQRQDRNTEAFFGQGTRLTVV.